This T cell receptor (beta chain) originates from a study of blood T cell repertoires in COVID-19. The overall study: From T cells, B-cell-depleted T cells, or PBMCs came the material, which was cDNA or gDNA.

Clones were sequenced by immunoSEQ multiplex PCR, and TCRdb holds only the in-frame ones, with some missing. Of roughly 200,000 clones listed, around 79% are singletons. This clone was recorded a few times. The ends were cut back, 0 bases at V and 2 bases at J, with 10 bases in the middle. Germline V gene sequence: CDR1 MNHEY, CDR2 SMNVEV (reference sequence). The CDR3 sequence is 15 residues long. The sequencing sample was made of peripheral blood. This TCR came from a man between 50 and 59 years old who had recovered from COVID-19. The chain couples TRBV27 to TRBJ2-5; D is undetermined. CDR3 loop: CASSLSRAEQETQYF. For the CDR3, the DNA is TGTGCCAGCAGTTTATCTCGCGCTGAACAAGAGACCCAGTACTTC.